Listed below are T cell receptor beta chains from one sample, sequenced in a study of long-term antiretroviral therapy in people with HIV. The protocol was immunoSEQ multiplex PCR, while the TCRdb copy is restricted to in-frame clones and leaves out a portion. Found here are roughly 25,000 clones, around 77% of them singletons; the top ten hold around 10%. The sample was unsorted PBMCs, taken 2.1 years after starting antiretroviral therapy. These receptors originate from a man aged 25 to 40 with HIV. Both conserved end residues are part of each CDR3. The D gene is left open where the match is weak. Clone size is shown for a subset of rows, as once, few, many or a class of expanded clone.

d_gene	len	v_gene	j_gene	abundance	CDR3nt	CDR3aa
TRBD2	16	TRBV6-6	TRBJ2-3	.	TGTGCCAGCACCCAGACTAGCGGGAGGTCGACAGATACGCAGTATTTT	CASTQTSGRSTDTQYF
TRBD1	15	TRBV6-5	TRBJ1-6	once	TGTGCCAGCACGAGCGGGACAGGGATGAATTCACCCCTCCACTTT	CASTSGTGMNSPLHF
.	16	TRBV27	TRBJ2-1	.	TGTGCCAGCAGTTTCCATGGGGACATATCTTACAATGAGCAGTTCTTC	CASSFHGDISYNEQFF
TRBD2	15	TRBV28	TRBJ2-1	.	TGTGCCAGCAGCATACTAGCGGGCTCCTACAATGAGCAGTTCTTC	CASSILAGSYNEQFF
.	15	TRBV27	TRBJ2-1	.	TGTGCCAGCAGTTTATGGGGGGGCCGTAGGAATGAGCAGTTCTTC	CASSLWGGRRNEQFF
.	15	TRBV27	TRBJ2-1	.	TGTGCCAGCACACGGACAGCCCAACGGGACAATGAGCAGTTCTTC	CASTRTAQRDNEQFF
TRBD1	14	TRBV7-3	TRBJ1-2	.	TGTGCCAGCAGCGCCCAGGGGGGGGACTATGGCTACACCTTC	CASSAQGGDYGYTF
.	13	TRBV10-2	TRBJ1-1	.	TGCGCCAGCAGGCTCCGGGACAAACCTGAAGCTTTCTTT	CASRLRDKPEAFF
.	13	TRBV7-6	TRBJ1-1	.	TGTGCCAGCAGCTTACCCGGGAACACTGAAGCTTTCTTT	CASSLPGNTEAFF
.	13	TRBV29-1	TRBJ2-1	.	TGCAGCGTTGAACCCACAGGGTTAAGTGAGCAGTTCTTC	CSVEPTGLSEQFF
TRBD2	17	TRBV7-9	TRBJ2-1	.	TGTGCCAGCAGCTTAAGGGAGTTGGTAGCGGGAGGTGGTGAGCAGTTCTTC	CASSLRELVAGGGEQFF
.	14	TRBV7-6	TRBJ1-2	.	TGTGCCAGCAGCCCAAAAGGGTCAGTCTATGGCTACACCTTC	CASSPKGSVYGYTF
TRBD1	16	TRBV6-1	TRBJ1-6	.	TGTGCCAGCAGTGAAACTCGGGACAGCTATAATTCACCCCTCCACTTT	CASSETRDSYNSPLHF
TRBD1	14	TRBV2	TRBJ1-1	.	TGTGCCAGCAGTGGACAGGGGGCAAGGACTGAAGCTTTCTTT	CASSGQGARTEAFF
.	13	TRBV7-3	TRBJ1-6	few	TGTGCCAGCAGCTTACGGGAAAATTCACCCCTCCACTTT	CASSLRENSPLHF
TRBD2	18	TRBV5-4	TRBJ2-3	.	TGTGCCAGCAGCCTGGGGACTAGCGGGAGGGCCCTCGCAGATACGCAGTATTTT	CASSLGTSGRALADTQYF
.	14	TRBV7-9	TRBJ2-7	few	TGTGCCAGCAGCCCCCCCTCCCGGGAAGACGAGCAGTACTTC	CASSPPSREDEQYF
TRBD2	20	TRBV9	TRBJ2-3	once	TGTGCCAGCAGCGCCCAGCCGGGACTAGCGGGATCCCGGGTAACAGATACGCAGTATTTT	CASSAQPGLAGSRVTDTQYF
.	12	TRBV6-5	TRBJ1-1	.	TGTGCCAGCTCAGACTACGGGACTGAAGCTTTCTTT	CASSDYGTEAFF
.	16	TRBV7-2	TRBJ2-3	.	TGTGCCAGCAGCTACGGAGGGGTGGGGGGTACAGATACGCAGTATTTT	CASSYGGVGGTDTQYF
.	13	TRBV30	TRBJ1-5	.	TGTGCCTGGAGTGTAAACGGCAATCAGCCCCAGCATTTT	CAWSVNGNQPQHF
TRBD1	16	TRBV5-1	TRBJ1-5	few	TGCGCCAGCAGCTCCGGGACAGGGGGTAGCAATCAGCCCCAGCATTTT	CASSSGTGGSNQPQHF
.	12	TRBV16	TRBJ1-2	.	TGTGCCAGCAGCCAATCCCGGACCGGCTACACCTTC	CASSQSRTGYTF
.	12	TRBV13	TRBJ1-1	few	TGTGCCAGCAGTTCAGTGGCCGCTGAAGCTTTCTTT	CASSSVAAEAFF
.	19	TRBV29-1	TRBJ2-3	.	TGCAGCGTTGAACCCCTATTAGGACAGTCTTGGACTAGCACAGATACGCAGTATTTT	CSVEPLLGQSWTSTDTQYF
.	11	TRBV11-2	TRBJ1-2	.	TGTGCCAGCAGCCAGAACTATGGCTACACCTTC	CASSQNYGYTF
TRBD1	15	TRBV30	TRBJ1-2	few	TGTGCCTGGAGTTACCGGGACAGGGCTTACTATGGCTACACCTTC	CAWSYRDRAYYGYTF
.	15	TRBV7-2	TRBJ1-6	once	TGTGCCAGCAGCTTTGGAGGGCCTGCGAGTTCACCCCTCCACTTT	CASSFGGPASSPLHF
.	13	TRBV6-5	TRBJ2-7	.	TGTGCCAGCAGTTATAACAGAGCCTACGAGCAGTACTTC	CASSYNRAYEQYF